Presented here are 28 T cell receptor beta chains from one specimen sequenced in a study of cytomegalovirus exposure and HLA in healthy donors. The PCR employed 60 Vbeta primers together with 13 Jbeta primers. Using immunoSEQ multiplex PCR, the repertoire was profiled, and TCRdb retains in-frame clones only, with some absent. The sample shows approximately 150,000 clones, roughly 80% of them seen only once. The sample taken for sequencing was PBMCs. The receptors here all came from a man younger than 35 in good health and CMV-seropositive.

The chain recombines TRBV28 with TRBJ1-4; TRBD1 might be the D (5 bases). Trimming removed 8 bases from V and 5 bases from J, with 18 bases in between. Germline CDR1 MDHEN, CDR2 SYDVKM. There are 15 residues in the CDR3. CDR3 sequence reads: CASQVGGDLNEKLFF. The CDR3 nucleotides read TGTGCCAGCCAAGTGGGGGGAGACCTGAATGAAAAACTGTTTTTT.

The chain couples TRBV6-5 to TRBJ1-1; D is uncertain. The CDR3 has 14 residues. The V end was cut by 0 bases, the J end by 7 bases, with 12 bases between. The germline gives CDR1 MNHEY, CDR2 SVGAGI. CDR3 nucleotides: TGTGCCAGCAGTTACTCGGTGGGGAGGGTTGAAGCTTTCTTT. It codes for CASSYSVGRVEAFF.

A few counts support this clone. CDR3 loop: CASSNPLHSEKLFF. The CDR3 DNA sequence: TGTGCCAGCAGTAACCCTCTCCACAGTGAAAAACTGTTTTTT. This chain uses TRBV6-6 with TRBJ1-4; D is undetermined. This CDR3 comprises 14 residues. V lost 5 bases to trimming and J lost 7 bases, with 14 bases between them. In germline, CDR1 is MNHNY, CDR2 SVGAGI (reference sequence).

V is TRBV2 and J is TRBJ2-6, with D tentatively TRBD1 (6 bases). Germline values: CDR1 SNHLY, CDR2 FYNNEI. The CDR3 sequence is 15 residues long. V dropped 5 bases and J dropped 4 bases, with 12 bases sitting between them. CDR3 in amino acids: CASSSQGQGANVLTF. The CDR3 nucleotides read TGTGCCAGCAGTTCGCAAGGACAGGGGGCCAACGTCCTGACTTTC.

This clone came up a few times. The chain combines TRBV5-1 with TRBJ2-5, with TRBD2 matching over 8 bases. The CDR3 is 15 residues long. After removal of 4 bases from V and 5 bases from J, the junction contained 10 bases not matched to a gene. Germline V gives CDR1 SGHRS, CDR2 YFSETQ. CDR3 DNA: TGCGCCAGCAGCCAACCGGGACTAGATCTGGAGACCCAGTACTTC. This encodes CASSQPGLDLETQYF.

The gene calls are TRBV6-1 and TRBJ2-7; D uncertain. Trimming took off 1 base at V and 0 bases at J, with 10 bases between the two ends. The CDR3 is 15 amino acids. CDR1 is MNHNS and CDR2 is SASEGT in the germline V gene. The CDR3 sequence is CASSEGLTISYEQYF. The CDR3, as DNA: TGTGCCAGCAGTGAAGGGCTTACTATCTCCTACGAGCAGTACTTC.

The V gene is TRBV4-2, the J gene TRBJ2-1; D perhaps matches TRBD2 (5 bases). This CDR3 has 12 residues. Germline V CDR1 and CDR2: LGHNA, YNFKEQ. Trimming took off 5 bases at V and 8 bases at J, with 10 bases between the two ends. CDR3 sequence reads: CASSKGSDEQFF. DNA of the CDR3: TGTGCCAGCAGCAAAGGGAGTGATGAGCAGTTCTTC.

In its sample, this clone was seen a few times. The V call is TRBV11-2, the J call TRBJ1-5; tentative D call: TRBD1 (6 bases). CDR1 is SGHAT and CDR2 is FQNNGV in the germline V gene. V dropped 5 bases and J dropped 6 bases, with 14 bases sitting between them. The CDR3 extends over 14 amino acids. Written as DNA, the CDR3 is TGTGCCAGCAGCGCGGACAGACGGGGTCAGCCCCAGCATTTT. It is translated as CASSADRRGQPQHF. Filled out from reference TRBV11-2 and TRBJ1-5, the complete variable domain reads EAGVAQSPRYKIIEKRQSVAFWCNPISGHATLYWYQQILGQGPKLLIQFQNNGVVDDSQLPKDRFSAERLKGVDSTLKIQPAKLEDSAVYLCASSADRRGQPQHFGDGTRLSIL.

This clone appeared a single time. The V and J genes are TRBV6-1 and TRBJ2-1; 8 bases are a match to TRBD2. Germline lookup yields CDR1 MNHNS and CDR2 SASEGT. The CDR3 length is 17 residues. V trimming: 2 bases; J trimming: 6 bases; junction bases outside the gene matches: 12. Here the CDR3 DNA reads TGTGCCAGCAGTGAACCCTCCCTTGCGGGAGGTGGCAATGAGCAGTTCTTC. This translates into CASSEPSLAGGGNEQFF.

V usage is TRBV4-2 and J usage is TRBJ2-3; 10 bases are shared with TRBD2. This CDR3 region has 16 residues. Trimming took 3 bases from V and 0 from J; bases not matched to a gene: 3. Germline assignment: CDR1 LGHNA and CDR2 YNFKEQ. CDR3 sequence (DNA): TGTGCCAGCAGCCAGAAAGCGGGAGGGAGCACAGATACGCAGTATTTT. Protein sequence: CASSQKAGGSTDTQYF.

V usage is TRBV30 and J usage is TRBJ2-1, with D possibly being TRBD1 (6 bases). Germline V gene sequence: CDR1 GTSNPN, CDR2 SVGIG (reference sequence). V lost 3 bases to trimming and J lost 8 bases, with 11 bases between them. The CDR3 runs to 12 residues. CDR3 loop: CAWRAGGDEQFF. CDR3 sequence (DNA): TGTGCCTGGAGAGCTGGGGGCGATGAGCAGTTCTTC.

The J gene is TRBJ2-1, the V gene TRBV9; tentative D call: TRBD2 (7 bases). Germline V gene sequence: CDR1 SGDLS, CDR2 YYNGEE. V was pared by 4 bases and J by 15 bases, with 17 bases between. The CDR3 sequence is 12 residues long. The CDR3 region is CASSMDTGGLFF. For the CDR3, the DNA is TGTGCCAGCAGCATGGACACCGGGGGGCTGTTCTTC.

This clone was seen only once. Other DNA sequences in the same sample also yield this CDR3. V and J are TRBV5-1 and TRBJ1-1; a weak D match, TRBD1 (5 bases). The V end lost 0 bases, the J end lost 7 bases, and 10 bases lay between the germline ends. Germline CDR1 and CDR2: SGHRS and YFSETQ. This CDR3 has 13 amino acids. DNA for the CDR3: TGCGCCAGCAGCTTGGGGGCTAGGGGTGAAGCTTTCTTT. Translation gives CASSLGARGEAFF.

The chain is built from TRBV28 and TRBJ2-2, with unresolved D. V shed 8 bases and J shed 3 bases, with 10 bases lying between them. The CDR3 extends over 13 amino acids. Germline CDR1 MDHEN, CDR2 SYDVKM. The CDR3 nucleotides read TGTGCCAGCCCGTCGTCGGACACCGGGGAGCTGTTTTTT. This codes for CASPSSDTGELFF.

The chain couples TRBV6-5 to TRBJ2-1; 10 bases fit TRBD1. Germline CDR1 and CDR2: MNHEY and SVGAGI. The CDR3 runs to 15 residues. V lost 5 bases, J lost 5 bases, and 6 bases stayed unmatched. This chain's CDR3 is CASSQDRGGNNEQFF. CDR3 in DNA: TGTGCCAGCAGTCAGGACAGGGGGGGGAACAATGAGCAGTTCTTC.

In its sample, this clone was seen once. The chain employs TRBV5-1 and TRBJ2-7; tentatively, D is TRBD2 (5 bases). Trimming left V 2 bases short and J 3 bases short, with 12 bases between. The CDR3 totals 14 residues. Looked up from germline, CDR1 is SGHRS and CDR2 is YFSETQ. CDR3 loop: CASSLVRLNYEQYF. In nucleotides, the CDR3 is TGCGCCAGCAGCTTAGTTAGACTAAACTACGAGCAGTACTTC.

This chain joins TRBV28 and TRBJ1-1, with a weak D call TRBD1 (5 bases). V lost 4 bases, J lost 3 bases, and 12 bases lay in between. CDR3 length: 14 residues. The germline V gene encodes CDR1 MDHEN and CDR2 SYDVKM. CDR3 loop: CASSSQDMHTEAFF. CDR3 sequence (DNA): TGTGCCAGCAGTTCCCAGGACATGCACACTGAAGCTTTCTTT.

This sequence joins TRBV25-1 and TRBJ2-5; 10 bases fit TRBD1. The DNA matches TRBJ2-7 better at its end, which makes the J call doubtful. The CDR3 sequence is 17 residues long. Germline CDR1 and CDR2: MGHDK and SYGVNS. The CDR3 sequence: CASSALPGTGDPYEQYF. Here the CDR3 DNA reads TGTGCCAGCAGTGCTCTTCCCGGGACAGGGGACCCTTACGAGCAGTACTTC.

The CDR3 coding sequence is TGTGCCAGCTCACTCAGACAGGGGGAAGGCACAGATACGCAGTATTTT. Translation gives CASSLRQGEGTDTQYF. The rearrangement joins TRBV18 to TRBJ2-3; TRBD1 matches 9 bases. CDR3 length equals 16 residues. Germline V gene lookup returns CDR1 KGHSH and CDR2 LQKENI. After removal of 4 bases from V and 1 base from J, the junction contained 6 bases not matched to a gene.

The J gene is TRBJ2-7, the V gene TRBV5-5, with 15 bases that match TRBD2. Germline V gives CDR1 SGHKS, CDR2 YYEKEE (reference sequence). This CDR3 comprises 18 residues. J was trimmed by 4 bases and V by 4 bases; bases with no gene match: 12. The CDR3 DNA reads TGTGCCAGCAGCCCCGGGGACGGAGGACTAGCGGGAGGGTACGAGCAGTACTTC. Its translation: CASSPGDGGLAGGYEQYF.

There are a few counts of this clone. The V gene is TRBV5-1, the J gene TRBJ1-2, with 11 bases aligning to TRBD1. Germline V gene data show CDR1 as SGHRS and CDR2 as YFSETQ. The length of the CDR3 is 14 residues. V gave up 2 bases and J gave up 4 bases; unmatched junction bases: 1. CDR3 sequence: CASSFGTGGYGYTF. The DNA of the CDR3 is TGCGCCAGCAGCTTCGGGACAGGGGGCTATGGCTACACCTTC.

This clone appeared a single time. The rearrangement joins TRBV18 to TRBJ2-7; the D is unclear. There are 15 residues in the CDR3. CDR1 is KGHSH and CDR2 is LQKENI in the germline V gene. Trimming left V 4 bases short and J 2 bases short, with 15 bases between. The CDR3 DNA reads TGTGCCAGCTCACAACCGGGCCTTCAGACCTACGAGCAGTACTTC. As protein: CASSQPGLQTYEQYF. The whole variable domain, filled in from reference TRBV18 and TRBJ2-7, reads NAGVMQNPRHLVRRRGQEARLRCSPMKGHSHVYWYRQLPEEGLKFMVYLQKENIIDESGMPKERFSAEFPKEGPSILRIQQVVRGDSAAYFCASSQPGLQTYEQYFGPGTRLTVT.

This clone was detected only once. V gene TRBV15 combines with J gene TRBJ2-5, with D tentatively TRBD2 (5 bases). CDR3 length: 13 residues. Trimming took 3 bases from V and 4 from J, leaving 9 bases between them. Germline lookup yields CDR1 LNHNV and CDR2 YYDKDF (reference sequence). DNA for the CDR3: TGTGCCACCAGCAGGCGGGCTGGAGAGACCCAGTACTTC. Its protein product is CATSRRAGETQYF. The full variable domain, completed using reference TRBV15 and TRBJ2-5, is DAMVIQNPRYQVTQFGKPVTLSCSQTLNHNVMYWYQQKSSQAPKLLFHYYDKDFNNEADTPDNFQSRRPNTSFCFLDIRSPGLGDTAMYLCATSRRAGETQYFGPGTRLLVL.

This clone appeared a single time. The rearrangement joins TRBV11-2 to TRBJ2-7; 9 bases are a match to TRBD2. The junction had 2 bases not matched to a gene; V was cut back by 5 bases and J by 0 bases. The CDR3 length is 14 residues. CDR1 is SGHAT, CDR2 FQNNGV, per germline. The CDR3 DNA reads as TGTGCCAGCAGCCTGACTAGCGGCTCCTACGAGCAGTACTTC. Protein product: CASSLTSGSYEQYF. The full variable domain, rest sourced from reference TRBV11-2 and TRBJ2-7, is EAGVAQSPRYKIIEKRQSVAFWCNPISGHATLYWYQQILGQGPKLLIQFQNNGVVDDSQLPKDRFSAERLKGVDSTLKIQPAKLEDSAVYLCASSLTSGSYEQYFGPGTRLTVT.

V is TRBV2 and J is TRBJ2-3, with 9 nucleotides matching TRBD2. Per the germline V gene, CDR1 is SNHLY and CDR2 is FYNNEI. J was trimmed by 5 bases and V by 6 bases; bases with no gene match: 0. CDR3 length equals 12 residues. The CDR3 DNA reads as TGTGCCAGCAGACTAGCGGGAGATACGCAGTATTTT. Protein sequence: CASRLAGDTQYF.

This clone was counted a single time. This rearrangement joins TRBV2 to TRBJ2-7; 11 bases are shared with TRBD1. This CDR3 is 14 amino acids long. The germline V gene encodes CDR1 SNHLY and CDR2 FYNNEI. Trimming at V came to 4 bases and at J to 4 bases, leaving 3 bases not matched to a gene. The CDR3 is CASSGRDRGYEQYF. The DNA of the CDR3 is TGTGCCAGCAGTGGCCGGGACAGGGGGTACGAGCAGTACTTC.

A single count supports this clone. The gene calls are TRBV7-2 and TRBJ2-7; 8 nucleotides agree with TRBD2. The CDR3 loop spans 14 amino acids. Trimming removed 3 bases from V and 2 bases from J; junction bases left unmatched: 3. CDR1 is SGHTA, CDR2 FQGNSA, per germline. The CDR3 DNA follows: TGTGCCAGCAGCTTGGGGACTAGTACCTACGAGCAGTACTTC. It specifies CASSLGTSTYEQYF.

CDR3 sequence: CASMPRQGVTGELFF. In DNA form, the CDR3 reads TGTGCCAGCATGCCGCGACAGGGAGTAACCGGGGAGCTGTTTTTT. The V gene is TRBV5-6, the J gene TRBJ2-2, with 7 nucleotides matching TRBD1. Germline V gives CDR1 SGHDT, CDR2 YYEEEE. The V segment lost 6 bases and the J segment 5 bases; nucleotides outside the gene matches: 10. The CDR3 spans 15 residues.